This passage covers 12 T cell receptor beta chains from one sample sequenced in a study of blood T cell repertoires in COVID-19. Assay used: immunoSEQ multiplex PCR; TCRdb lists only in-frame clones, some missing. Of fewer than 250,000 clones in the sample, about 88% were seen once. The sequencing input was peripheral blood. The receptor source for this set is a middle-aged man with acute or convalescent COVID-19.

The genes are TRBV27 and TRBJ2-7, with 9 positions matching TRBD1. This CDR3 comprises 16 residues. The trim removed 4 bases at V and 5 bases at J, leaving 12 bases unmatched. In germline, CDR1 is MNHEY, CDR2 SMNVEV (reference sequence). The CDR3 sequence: CASSSMPGQGLDEQYF. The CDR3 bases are TGTGCCAGCAGTTCTATGCCGGGACAGGGTCTTGACGAGCAGTACTTC.

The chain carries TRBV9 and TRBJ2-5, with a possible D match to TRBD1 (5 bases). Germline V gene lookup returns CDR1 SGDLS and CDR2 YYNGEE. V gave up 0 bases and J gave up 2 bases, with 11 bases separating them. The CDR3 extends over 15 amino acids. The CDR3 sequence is CASSVGGAGQETQYF. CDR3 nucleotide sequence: TGTGCCAGCAGCGTAGGTGGGGCAGGGCAAGAGACCCAGTACTTC.

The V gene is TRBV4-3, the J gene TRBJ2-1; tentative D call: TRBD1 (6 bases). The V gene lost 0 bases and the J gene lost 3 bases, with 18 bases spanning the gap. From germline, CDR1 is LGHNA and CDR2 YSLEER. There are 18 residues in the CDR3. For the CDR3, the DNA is TGCGCCAGCAGCCAAGATAAAACCGCACCAGGGGACTACAATGAGCAGTTCTTC. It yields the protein CASSQDKTAPGDYNEQFF.

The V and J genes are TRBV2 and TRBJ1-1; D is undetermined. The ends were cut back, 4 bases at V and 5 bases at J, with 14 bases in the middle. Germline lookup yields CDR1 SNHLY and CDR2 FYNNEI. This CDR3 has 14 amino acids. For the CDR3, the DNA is TGTGCCAGCAGTGGGGAGGCCATCGCGACTGAAGCTTTCTTT. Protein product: CASSGEAIATEAFF.

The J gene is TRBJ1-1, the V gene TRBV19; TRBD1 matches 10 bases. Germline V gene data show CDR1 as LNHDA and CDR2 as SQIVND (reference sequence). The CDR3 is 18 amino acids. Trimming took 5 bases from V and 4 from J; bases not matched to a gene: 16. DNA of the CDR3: TGTGCCAGTAGTCTCGGTGTGGGACAGGGGAGGTGGGGCACTGAAGCTTTCTTT. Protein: CASSLGVGQGRWGTEAFF.

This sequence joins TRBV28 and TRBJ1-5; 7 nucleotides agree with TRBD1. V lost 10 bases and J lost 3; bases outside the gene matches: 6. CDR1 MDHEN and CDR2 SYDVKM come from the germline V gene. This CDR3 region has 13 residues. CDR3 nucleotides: TGTGCCACCCAGGGACAGTTCAATCAGCCCCAGCATTTT. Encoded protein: CATQGQFNQPQHF.

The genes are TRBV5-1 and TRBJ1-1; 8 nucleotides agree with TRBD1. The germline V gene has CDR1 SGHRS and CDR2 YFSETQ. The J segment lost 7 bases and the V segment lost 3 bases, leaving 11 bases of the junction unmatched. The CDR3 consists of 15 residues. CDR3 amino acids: CASSSRTGSGGEAFF. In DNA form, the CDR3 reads TGCGCCAGCAGCTCCAGGACAGGGTCAGGTGGTGAAGCTTTCTTT.

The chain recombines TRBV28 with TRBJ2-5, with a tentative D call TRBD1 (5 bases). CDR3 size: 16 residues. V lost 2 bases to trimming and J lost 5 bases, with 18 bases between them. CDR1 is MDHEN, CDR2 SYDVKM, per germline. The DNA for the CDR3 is TGTGCCAGCAGTTTAGGATCCCAGGGCACGTTTGAGACCCAGTACTTC. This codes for CASSLGSQGTFETQYF.

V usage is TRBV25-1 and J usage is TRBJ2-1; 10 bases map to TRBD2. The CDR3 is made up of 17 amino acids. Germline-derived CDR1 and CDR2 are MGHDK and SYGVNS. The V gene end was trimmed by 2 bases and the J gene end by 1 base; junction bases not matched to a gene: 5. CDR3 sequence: CASSESLLAGSYNEQFF. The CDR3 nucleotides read TGTGCCAGCAGTGAAAGCCTACTAGCGGGATCCTACAATGAGCAGTTCTTC.

The chain's CDR3 is CSVSRQLDTQYF. The CDR3 DNA is TGCAGCGTTTCCCGACAGCTGGATACGCAGTATTTT. The V gene is TRBV29-1, the J gene TRBJ2-3; D is perhaps TRBD1 (5 bases). The CDR3 covers 12 residues. V lost 5 bases and J 6 bases, leaving 12 bases between the germline ends. Per the germline V gene, CDR1 is SQVTM and CDR2 is ANQGSEA.

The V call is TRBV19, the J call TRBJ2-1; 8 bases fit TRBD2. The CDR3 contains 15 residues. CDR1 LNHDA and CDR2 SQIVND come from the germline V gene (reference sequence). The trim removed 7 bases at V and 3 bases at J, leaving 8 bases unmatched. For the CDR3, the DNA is TGTGCCAGTACCTTTAGCGGGGACCGCTACAATGAGCAGTTCTTC. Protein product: CASTFSGDRYNEQFF.

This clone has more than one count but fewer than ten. The CDR3 nucleotides read TGTGCCAGCAGTTTTAATACAGGGTTTACTGAAGCTTTCTTT. This codes for CASSFNTGFTEAFF. The rearrangement links TRBV5-4 to TRBJ1-1, with D maybe TRBD1 (6 bases). From germline, CDR1 is SGHNT and CDR2 YYREEE (reference sequence). This CDR3 is 14 amino acids long. Trimming pared 5 bases from V and 5 bases from J, leaving 16 bases between. The complete variable domain, with remaining parts taken from reference TRBV5-4 and TRBJ1-1, reads ETGVTQSPTHLIKTRGQQVTLRCSSQSGHNTVSWYQQALGQGPQFIFQYYREEENGRGNFPPRFSGLQFPNYSSELNVNALELDDSALYLCASSFNTGFTEAFFGQGTRLTVV.